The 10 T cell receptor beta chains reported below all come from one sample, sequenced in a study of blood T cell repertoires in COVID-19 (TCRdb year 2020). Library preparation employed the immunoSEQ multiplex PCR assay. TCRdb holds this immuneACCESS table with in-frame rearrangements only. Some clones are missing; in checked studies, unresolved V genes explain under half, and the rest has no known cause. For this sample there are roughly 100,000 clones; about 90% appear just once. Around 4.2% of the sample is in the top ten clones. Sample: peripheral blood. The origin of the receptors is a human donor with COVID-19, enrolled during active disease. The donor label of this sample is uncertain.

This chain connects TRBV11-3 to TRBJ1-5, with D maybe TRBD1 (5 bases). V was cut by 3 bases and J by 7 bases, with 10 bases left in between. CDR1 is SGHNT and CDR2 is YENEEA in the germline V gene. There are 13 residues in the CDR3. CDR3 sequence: CASSLAGDQPQHF. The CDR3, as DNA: TGTGCCAGCAGCTTGGCGGGGGACCAGCCCCAGCATTTT.

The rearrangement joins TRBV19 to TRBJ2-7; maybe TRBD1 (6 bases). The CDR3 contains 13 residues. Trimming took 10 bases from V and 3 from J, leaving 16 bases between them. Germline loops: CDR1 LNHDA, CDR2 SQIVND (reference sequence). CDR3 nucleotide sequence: TGTGCCACACAGGGCCAGTTCCTCTACGAGCAGTACTTC. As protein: CATQGQFLYEQYF.

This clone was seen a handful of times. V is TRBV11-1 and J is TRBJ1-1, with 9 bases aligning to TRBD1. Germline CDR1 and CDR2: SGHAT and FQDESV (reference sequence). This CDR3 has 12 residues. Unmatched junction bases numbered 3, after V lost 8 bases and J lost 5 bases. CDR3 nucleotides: TGTGCCAGCCGAGGACAGGGGACTGAAGCTTTCTTT. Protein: CASRGQGTEAFF.

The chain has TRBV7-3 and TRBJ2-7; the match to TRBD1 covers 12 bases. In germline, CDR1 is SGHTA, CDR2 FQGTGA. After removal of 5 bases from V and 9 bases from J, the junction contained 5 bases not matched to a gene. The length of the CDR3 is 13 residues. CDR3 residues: CASSIGTGGVQYF. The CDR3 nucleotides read TGTGCCAGCAGCATCGGGACAGGGGGCGTGCAGTACTTC.

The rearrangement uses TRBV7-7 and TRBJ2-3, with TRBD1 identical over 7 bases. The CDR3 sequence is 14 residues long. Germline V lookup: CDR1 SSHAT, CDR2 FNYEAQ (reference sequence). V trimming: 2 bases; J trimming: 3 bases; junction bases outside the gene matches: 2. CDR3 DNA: TGTGCCAGCAGCTTACTGACAGGGACAGATACGCAGTATTTT. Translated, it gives CASSLLTGTDTQYF.

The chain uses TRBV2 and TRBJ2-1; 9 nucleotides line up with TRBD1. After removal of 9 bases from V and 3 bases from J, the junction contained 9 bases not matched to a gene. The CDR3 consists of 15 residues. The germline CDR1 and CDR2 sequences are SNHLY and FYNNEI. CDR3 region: CASVPGQGYYNEQFF. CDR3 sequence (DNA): TGTGCCAGTGTACCGGGACAGGGCTACTACAATGAGCAGTTCTTC.

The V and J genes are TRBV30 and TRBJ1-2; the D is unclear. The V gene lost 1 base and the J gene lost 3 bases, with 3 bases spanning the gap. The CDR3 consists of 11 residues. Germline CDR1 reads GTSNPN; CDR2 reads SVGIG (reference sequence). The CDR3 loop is CAWSDYYGYTF. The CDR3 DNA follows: TGTGCCTGGAGTGACTACTATGGCTACACCTTC.

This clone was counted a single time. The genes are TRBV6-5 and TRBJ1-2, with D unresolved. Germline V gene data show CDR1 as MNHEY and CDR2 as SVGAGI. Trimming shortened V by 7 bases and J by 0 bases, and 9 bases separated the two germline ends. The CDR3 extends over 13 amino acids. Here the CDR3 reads CASTMSPNYGYTF. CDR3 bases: TGTGCCAGCACTATGTCCCCTAACTATGGCTACACCTTC.

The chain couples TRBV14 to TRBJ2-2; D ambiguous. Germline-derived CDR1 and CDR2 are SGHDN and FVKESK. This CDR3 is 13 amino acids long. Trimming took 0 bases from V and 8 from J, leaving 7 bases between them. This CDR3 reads CASSQELRGELFF. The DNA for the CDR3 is TGTGCCAGCAGCCAAGAACTGAGGGGGGAGCTGTTTTTT.

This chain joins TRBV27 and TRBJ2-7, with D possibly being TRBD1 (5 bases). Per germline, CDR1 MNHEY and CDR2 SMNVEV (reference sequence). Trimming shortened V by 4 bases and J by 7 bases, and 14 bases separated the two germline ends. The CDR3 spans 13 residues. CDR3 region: CASSWGNLGEQYF. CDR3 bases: TGTGCCAGCAGTTGGGGCAACTTAGGAGAGCAGTACTTC.